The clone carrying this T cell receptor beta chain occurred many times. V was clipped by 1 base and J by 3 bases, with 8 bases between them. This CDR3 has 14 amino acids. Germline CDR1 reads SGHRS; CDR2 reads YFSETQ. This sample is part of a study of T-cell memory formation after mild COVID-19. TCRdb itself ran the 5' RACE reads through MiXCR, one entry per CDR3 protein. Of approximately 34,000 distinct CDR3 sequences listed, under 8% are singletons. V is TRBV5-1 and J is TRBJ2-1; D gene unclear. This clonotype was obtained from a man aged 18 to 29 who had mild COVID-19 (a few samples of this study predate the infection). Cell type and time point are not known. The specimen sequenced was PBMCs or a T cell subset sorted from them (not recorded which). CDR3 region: CASSLHGNYNEQFF. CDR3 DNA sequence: TGCGCCAGCAGCTTGCATGGGAACTACAATGAGCAGTTCTTC.